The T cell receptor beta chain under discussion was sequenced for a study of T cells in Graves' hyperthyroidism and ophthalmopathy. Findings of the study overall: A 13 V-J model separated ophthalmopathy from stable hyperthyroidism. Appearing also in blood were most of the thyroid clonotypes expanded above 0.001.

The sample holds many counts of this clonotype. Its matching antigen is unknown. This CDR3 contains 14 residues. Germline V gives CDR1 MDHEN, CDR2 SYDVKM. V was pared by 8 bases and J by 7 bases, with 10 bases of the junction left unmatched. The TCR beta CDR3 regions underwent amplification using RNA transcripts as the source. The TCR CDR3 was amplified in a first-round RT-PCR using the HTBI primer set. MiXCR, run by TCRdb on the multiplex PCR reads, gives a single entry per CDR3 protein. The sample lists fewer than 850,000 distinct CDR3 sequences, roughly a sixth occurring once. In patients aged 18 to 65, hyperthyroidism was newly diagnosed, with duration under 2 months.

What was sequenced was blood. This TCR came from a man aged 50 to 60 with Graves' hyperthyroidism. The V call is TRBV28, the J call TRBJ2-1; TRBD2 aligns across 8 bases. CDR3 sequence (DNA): TGTGCCAGCGGTAGCGGGACTTATGGGAATGAGCAGTTCTTC. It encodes CASGSGTYGNEQFF.